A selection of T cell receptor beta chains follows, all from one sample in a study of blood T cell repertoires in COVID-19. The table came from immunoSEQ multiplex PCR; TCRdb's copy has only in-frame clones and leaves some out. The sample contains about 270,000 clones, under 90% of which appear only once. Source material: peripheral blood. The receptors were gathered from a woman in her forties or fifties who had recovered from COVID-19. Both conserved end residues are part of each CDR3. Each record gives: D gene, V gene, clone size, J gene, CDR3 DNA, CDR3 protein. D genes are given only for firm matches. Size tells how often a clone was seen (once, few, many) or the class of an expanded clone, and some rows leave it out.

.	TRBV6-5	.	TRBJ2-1	TGTGCCAGCAGTCCCCTGGGACTTGTCAATGAGCAGTTCTTC	CASSPLGLVNEQFF
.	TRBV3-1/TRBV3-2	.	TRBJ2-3	TGTGCCAGCAGCCAAGCGGGGGGCAGTACAGATACGCAGTATTTT	CASSQAGGSTDTQYF
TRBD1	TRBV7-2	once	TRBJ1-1	TGTGCCAGCAGCGGTAACAGGGGGCGCACAGCTTTCTTT	CASSGNRGRTAFF
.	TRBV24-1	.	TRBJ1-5	TGTGCCACCAGTGATTCGGGGTCTCAGCCCCAGCATTTT	CATSDSGSQPQHF
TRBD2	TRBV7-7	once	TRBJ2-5	TGTGCCAGCAGCTCGACCGGGACTAGGGCTTTAGAGACCCAGTACTTC	CASSSTGTRALETQYF
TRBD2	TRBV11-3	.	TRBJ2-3	TGTGCCAGCAGCACGGGACTAGCGGCCACAGATACGCAGTATTTT	CASSTGLAATDTQYF
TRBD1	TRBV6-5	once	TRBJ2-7	TGTGCCAGCAGGCCGGGACAGTCCTACGAGCAGTACTTC	CASRPGQSYEQYF
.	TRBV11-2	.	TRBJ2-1	TGTGCCAGCAGCTTAGACCGGAATGAGCAGTTCTTC	CASSLDRNEQFF
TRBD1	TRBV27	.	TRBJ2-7	TGTGCCAGCAGTAAAGGGACAGACTACGAGCAGTACTTC	CASSKGTDYEQYF
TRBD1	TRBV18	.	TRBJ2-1	TGTGCCAGCTCGGGGACAGGGGACGATGAGCAGTTCTTC	CASSGTGDDEQFF
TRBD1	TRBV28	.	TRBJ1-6	TGTGCCAGCAGTTTTGGGACAGGATTCCTCCGGTGGTCCCTCCACTTT	CASSFGTGFLRWSLHF
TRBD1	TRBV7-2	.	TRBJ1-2	TGTGCCAGCAGCCCACACCACAGGGGGATAAACTATGGCTACACCTTC	CASSPHHRGINYGYTF
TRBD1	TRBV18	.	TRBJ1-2	TGTGCCAGCTCACCGGGACAGGGGAGGGATTATGGCTACACCTTC	CASSPGQGRDYGYTF
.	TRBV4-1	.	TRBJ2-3	TGCGCCAGCAGCCCTGGGCCCCTTAGCACAGATACGCAGTATTTT	CASSPGPLSTDTQYF
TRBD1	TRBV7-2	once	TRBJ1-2	TGTGCCAGCAGCTTAGGTCTAAGGGGGCTTGGGGAAGGCTACACCTTC	CASSLGLRGLGEGYTF
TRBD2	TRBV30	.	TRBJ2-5	TGTGCCTGGAGTGTAGGGGGACTAGCGGGAGGGCCGGAGACCCAGTACTTC	CAWSVGGLAGGPETQYF
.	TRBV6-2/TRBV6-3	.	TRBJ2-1	TGTGCCAGCAGTTACCGTGCGGAGGGCCGCGGTGAGCAGTTCTTC	CASSYRAEGRGEQFF
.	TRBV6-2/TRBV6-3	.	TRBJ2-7	TGTGCCAGCAGTTATTTTTACCCTTCGACAGGCGCCTACGAGCAGTACTTC	CASSYFYPSTGAYEQYF
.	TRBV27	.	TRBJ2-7	TGTGCCAGCAGTTTAGTCGGGGAGGAAAGCTCCTACGAGCAGTACTTC	CASSLVGEESSYEQYF
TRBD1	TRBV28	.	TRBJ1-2	TGTGCCAGCAGGACACAGGGGAACTATGGCTACACCTTC	CASRTQGNYGYTF
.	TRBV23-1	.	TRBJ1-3	TGCGCCAGCAGTCAGACACACTCTGGAAACACCATATATTTT	CASSQTHSGNTIYF
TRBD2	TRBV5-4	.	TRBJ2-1	TGTGCCAGCAGCACCGGGACTAGCGGGTTCAATGAGCAGTTCTTC	CASSTGTSGFNEQFF
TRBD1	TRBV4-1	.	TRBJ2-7	TGCGCCAGCAGCGACAGGGGGGATTGGGAGCAGTACTTC	CASSDRGDWEQYF
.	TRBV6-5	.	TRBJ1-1	TGTGCCAGCTCAAGGACAGCGAACACTGAAGCTTTCTTT	CASSRTANTEAFF
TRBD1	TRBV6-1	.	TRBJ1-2	TGTGCCAGCAGTTTCCGGACAGGGGGTGGCTACACCTTC	CASSFRTGGGYTF
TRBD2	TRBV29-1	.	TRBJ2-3	TGCAGCGTTAGGACTAGCGGGAGCCGAGATACGCAGTATTTT	CSVRTSGSRDTQYF
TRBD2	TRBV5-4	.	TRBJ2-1	TGTGCCAGCAGCGGGACTAGCGGGGGGTATAATGAGCAGTTCTTC	CASSGTSGGYNEQFF
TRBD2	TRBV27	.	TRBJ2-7	TGTGCCAGCAGTCGGACTAGCGGGAGGTTCAACTACGAGCAGTACTTC	CASSRTSGRFNYEQYF
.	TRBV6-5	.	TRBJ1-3	TGTGCCAGCAGTTTCCTTGAGGAGGGGCCTGGAAACACCATATATTTT	CASSFLEEGPGNTIYF
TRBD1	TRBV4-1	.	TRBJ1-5	TGCGCCAGCAGCCAATGGGCAACAGGGGCCGCGGGGGGCTATAGCAATCAGCCCCAGCATTTT	CASSQWATGAAGGYSNQPQHF
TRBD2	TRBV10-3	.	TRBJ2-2	TGTGCCATCCGACCGGGGGGAGACACCGGGGAGCTGTTTTTT	CAIRPGGDTGELFF
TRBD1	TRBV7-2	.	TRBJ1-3	TGTGCCAGCAGCTTAAAGGGACAGATCTCTGGAAACACCATATATTTT	CASSLKGQISGNTIYF
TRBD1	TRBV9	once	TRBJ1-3	TGTGCCAGCAGCGTAGAATCGACAGGGCATTTGGGAAACACCATATATTTT	CASSVESTGHLGNTIYF
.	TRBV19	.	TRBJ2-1	TGTGCCAGTAGTATACTGACGGGGTCCTACAATGAGCAGTTCTTC	CASSILTGSYNEQFF
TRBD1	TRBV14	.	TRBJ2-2	TGTGCCAGCAGTCAAGACAGGGGATTCACCGGGGAGCTGTTTTTT	CASSQDRGFTGELFF
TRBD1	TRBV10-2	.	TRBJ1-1	TGCGCCAGCAGTGAAGGGACAGGGGGTTCGGGGCTTATGAACACTGAAGCTTTCTTT	CASSEGTGGSGLMNTEAFF
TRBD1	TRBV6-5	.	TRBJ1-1	TGTGCCAGCAGTTACGGGACAGGCCATGTCGGCACTGAAGCTTTCTTT	CASSYGTGHVGTEAFF
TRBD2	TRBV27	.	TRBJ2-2	TGTGCCAGCAGTTTAATTACGCGGGAGGGGAACACCGGGGAGCTGTTTTTT	CASSLITREGNTGELFF
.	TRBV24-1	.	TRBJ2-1	TGTGCCACCAGTGACCCCCAGTTAACGGGATCGGCGTACAATGAGCAGTTCTTC	CATSDPQLTGSAYNEQFF
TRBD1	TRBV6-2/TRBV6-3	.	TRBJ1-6	TGTGCCAGCAGTAACGGACAGGGGGCTTCACCCCTCCACTTT	CASSNGQGASPLHF
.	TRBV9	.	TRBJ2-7	TGTGCCAGCAGCGTAGCAGGGGATGGTCGCTACGAGCAGTACTTC	CASSVAGDGRYEQYF
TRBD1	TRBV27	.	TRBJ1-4	TGTGCCAGCAGTTTTAAAGGGACAGCCCTCGCAGCTAATGAAAAACTGTTTTTT	CASSFKGTALAANEKLFF
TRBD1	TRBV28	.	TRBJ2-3	TGTGCCAGCAGCCCTACCGGGACAGGGTCAGATACGCAGTATTTT	CASSPTGTGSDTQYF
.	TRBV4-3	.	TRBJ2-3	TGCGCCAGCAGCCAAGTTGTTGCGGGGAGCACAGATACGCAGTATTTT	CASSQVVAGSTDTQYF
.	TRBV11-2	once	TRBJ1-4	TGTGCCAGCAGCTTAGGATGGGGGCTTGGTGAAAAACTGTTTTTT	CASSLGWGLGEKLFF
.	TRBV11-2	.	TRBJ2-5	TGTGCCAGCAGCTTAGTGGGCACGCAAGAGACCCAGTACTTC	CASSLVGTQETQYF
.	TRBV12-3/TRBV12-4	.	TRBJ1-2	TGTGCCAGCAGCCAAACGGTTGACTATGGCTACACCTTC	CASSQTVDYGYTF
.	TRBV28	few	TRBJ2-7	TGTGCCAGTCGCAACGGGATTCTTTACGAGCAGTACTTC	CASRNGILYEQYF
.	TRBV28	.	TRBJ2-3	TGTGCCAGCAGTTTAGGGCCCCTACGTGGTTTCGCTTTT	CASSLGPLRGFAF
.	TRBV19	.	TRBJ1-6	TGTGCCAGTAGTATTCGGGAGAATAATTCACCCCTCCACTTT	CASSIRENNSPLHF
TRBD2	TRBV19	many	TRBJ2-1	TGTGCCAGTAGTATTTCAAGCGGGGGCCCAAATGAGCAGTTCTTC	CASSISSGGPNEQFF